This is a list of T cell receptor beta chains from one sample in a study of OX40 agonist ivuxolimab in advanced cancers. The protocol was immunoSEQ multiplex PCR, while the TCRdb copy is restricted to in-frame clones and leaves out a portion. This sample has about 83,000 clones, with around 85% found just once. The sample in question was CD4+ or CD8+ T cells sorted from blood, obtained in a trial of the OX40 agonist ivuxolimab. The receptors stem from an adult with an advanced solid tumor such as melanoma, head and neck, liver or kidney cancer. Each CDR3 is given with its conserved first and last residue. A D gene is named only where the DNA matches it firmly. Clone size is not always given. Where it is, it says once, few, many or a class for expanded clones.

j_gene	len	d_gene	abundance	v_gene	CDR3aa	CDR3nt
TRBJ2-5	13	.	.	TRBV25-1	CASSDGARETQYF	TGTGCCAGCAGTGACGGAGCCCGAGAGACCCAGTACTTC
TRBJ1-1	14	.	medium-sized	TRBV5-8	CASSLKGGRTEAFF	TGTGCCAGCAGCTTGAAGGGGGGTAGAACTGAAGCTTTCTTT
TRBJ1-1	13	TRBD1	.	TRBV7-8	CASRQQGADEAFF	TGTGCCAGCAGGCAACAGGGGGCCGATGAAGCTTTCTTT
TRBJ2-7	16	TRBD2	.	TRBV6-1	CASSALSGGKWYEQYF	TGTGCCAGCAGTGCTCTATCGGGGGGTAAGTGGTACGAGCAGTACTTC
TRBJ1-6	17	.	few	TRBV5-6	CASSLKSQEAYNSPLHF	TGTGCCAGCAGCTTAAAATCGCAGGAGGCATATAATTCACCCCTCCACTTT
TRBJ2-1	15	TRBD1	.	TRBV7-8	CASSTDRVPYNEQFF	TGTGCCAGCAGCACTGACAGGGTCCCCTACAATGAGCAGTTCTTC
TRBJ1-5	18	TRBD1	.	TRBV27	CASSRRSQGAWSNQPQHF	TGTGCCAGCAGTCGAAGGTCCCAGGGGGCTTGGAGCAATCAGCCCCAGCATTTT
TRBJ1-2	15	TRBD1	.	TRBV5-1	CASSSGGQGLYGYTF	TGCGCCAGCAGCTCGGGGGGACAGGGGCTTTATGGCTACACCTTC
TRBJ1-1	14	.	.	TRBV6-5	CASSYLPLNTEAFF	TGTGCCAGCAGTTACTTACCCTTGAACACTGAAGCTTTCTTT
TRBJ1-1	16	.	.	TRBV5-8	CASSLGVSSLNTEAFF	TGTGCCAGCAGCTTGGGCGTATCTAGTTTGAACACTGAAGCTTTCTTT
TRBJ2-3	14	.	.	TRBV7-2	CASSPRRHTDTQYF	TGTGCCAGCAGCCCCCGGCGGCACACAGATACGCAGTATTTT
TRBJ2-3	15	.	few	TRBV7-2	CASSLTGISTDTQYF	TGTGCCAGCAGCCTAACAGGGATCAGCACAGATACGCAGTATTTT
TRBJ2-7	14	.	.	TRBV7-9	CASSLAGLFYEQYF	TGTGCCAGCAGCTTAGCGGGACTGTTCTACGAGCAGTACTTC
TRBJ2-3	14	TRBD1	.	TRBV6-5	CASSRDRGVNTQYF	TGTGCCAGCAGTCGGGACAGGGGGGTGAATACGCAGTATTTT
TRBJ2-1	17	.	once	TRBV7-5	CARSRPGLAFFYNEQFF	TGTGCCAGAAGTCGCCCGGGACTAGCGTTTTTCTACAATGAGCAGTTCTTC
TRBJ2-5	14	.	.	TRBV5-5	CASSFSQGLETQYF	TGTGCCAGCAGCTTCTCGCAGGGGCTGGAGACCCAGTACTTC
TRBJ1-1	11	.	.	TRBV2	CASSEGGEAFF	TGTGCCAGCAGTGAGGGGGGGGAGGCTTTCTTT
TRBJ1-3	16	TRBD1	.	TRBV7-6	CASSQGGSSSGNTIYF	TGTGCCAGCAGCCAAGGGGGCTCGAGTTCTGGAAACACCATATATTTT
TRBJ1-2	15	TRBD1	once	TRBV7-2	CASSLGGTGRYGYTF	TGTGCCAGCAGCTTAGGGGGGACAGGGCGCTATGGCTACACCTTC
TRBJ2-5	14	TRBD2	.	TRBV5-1	CASSEGLALETQYF	TGCGCCAGCAGTGAAGGACTAGCTTTAGAGACCCAGTACTTC
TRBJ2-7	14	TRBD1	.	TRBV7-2	CASSPRDSSYEQYF	TGTGCCAGCAGCCCTCGGGACAGCTCCTACGAGCAGTACTTC
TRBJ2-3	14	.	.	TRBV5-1	CASSLALSTDTQYF	TGCGCCAGCAGCTTGGCTCTTAGCACAGATACGCAGTATTTT
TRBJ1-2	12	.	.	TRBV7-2	CASSLRVNGYTF	TGTGCCAGCAGCTTAAGGGTCAATGGCTACACCTTC